These 18 T cell receptor beta chains were sequenced from one sample in a study of shared clonotypes between healthy human individuals. Method: immunoSEQ multiplex PCR; TCRdb's copy keeps in-frame clones and lacks some. The sample lists 2,500,000 or so clones; less than 95% were seen once. The sample consisted of naive CD4+ T cells from PBMCs. Subset indicated: CD45RA+ positively selected. These receptors originate from a man younger than 35 in good health. Some clones in this sample may be carry-over from other donors' samples.

This chain connects TRBV28 to TRBJ1-2, with TRBD1 matching over 7 bases. CDR1 and CDR2 from the germline V gene are MDHEN and SYDVKM. The CDR3 is 15 residues long. The V segment lost 6 bases and the J segment 8 bases; nucleotides outside the gene matches: 15. CDR3 amino acids: CASRSSGTAMGGYTF. As DNA, the CDR3 is TGTGCCAGCAGATCCTCTGGGACAGCAATGGGAGGCTACACCTTC.

The rearrangement links TRBV30 to TRBJ2-1; D is unresolved. V lost 4 bases and J 6 bases, leaving 10 bases between the germline ends. Germline CDR1 reads GTSNPN; CDR2 reads SVGIG (reference sequence). This CDR3 has 12 residues. The CDR3 protein is CAWTHGGNEQFF. The CDR3 nucleotides read TGTGCCTGGACCCACGGCGGCAATGAGCAGTTCTTC.

The chain is built from TRBV7-3 and TRBJ2-2; a weak D match, TRBD2 (5 bases). Germline loops: CDR1 SGHTA, CDR2 FQGTGA. Trimming removed 2 bases from V and 7 bases from J, with 8 bases in between. The CDR3 loop spans 13 amino acids. The CDR3 reads CASSLSGDGELFF. In DNA, the CDR3 is TGTGCCAGCAGCTTATCCGGGGACGGGGAGCTGTTTTTT. The whole variable domain, remainder taken from reference TRBV7-3 and TRBJ2-2, is GAGVSQTPSNKVTEKGKYVELRCDPISGHTALYWYRQSLGQGPEFLIYFQGTGAADDSGLPNDRFFAVRPEGSVSTLKIQRTERGDSAVYLCASSLSGDGELFFGEGSRLTVL.

The chain uses TRBV28 and TRBJ2-2; 8 bases are a match to TRBD2. Per the germline V gene, CDR1 is MDHEN and CDR2 is SYDVKM. The J segment lost 5 bases and the V segment lost 5 bases, leaving 10 bases of the junction unmatched. This CDR3 is 16 amino acids long. This CDR3 reads CASSQTGTRITGELFF. CDR3 in DNA: TGTGCCAGCAGTCAGACCGGGACTAGAATAACCGGGGAGCTGTTTTTT. The entire variable domain, with the rest obtained from reference TRBV28 and TRBJ2-2, is as follows: DVKVTQSSRYLVKRTGEKVFLECVQDMDHENMFWYRQDPGLGLRLIYFSYDVKMKEKGDIPEGYSVSREKKERFSLILESASTNQTSMYLCASSQTGTRITGELFFGEGSRLTVL.

The rearrangement uses TRBV7-3 and TRBJ2-1; TRBD2 matches 12 bases. V trimming: 5 bases; J trimming: 6 bases; junction bases outside the gene matches: 5. Per the germline V gene, CDR1 is SGHTA and CDR2 is FQGTGA. CDR3 length equals 15 residues. CDR3 amino acids: CASSETSGSFNEQFF. CDR3 coding DNA: TGTGCCAGCAGCGAGACTAGCGGGAGTTTCAATGAGCAGTTCTTC.

This chain joins TRBV11-3 and TRBJ1-3; D call uncertain. Trimming pared 5 bases from V and 7 bases from J, leaving 12 bases between. Germline CDR1 reads SGHNT; CDR2 reads YENEEA. The CDR3 has 13 amino acids. The CDR3 protein is CASSRSGSNTIYF. CDR3 coding DNA: TGTGCCAGCAGCCGTTCGGGAAGTAACACCATATATTTT.

This chain links TRBV9 with TRBJ2-7, with 13 bases matching TRBD2. With 4 bases clipped from V and 5 bases from J, the junction kept 6 bases outside the gene matches. This CDR3 has 15 residues. The germline V gene has CDR1 SGDLS and CDR2 YYNGEE. CDR3 coding DNA: TGTGCCAGCAGCCTCGGGACTAGCGGGATTCACGAGCAGTACTTC. Protein sequence: CASSLGTSGIHEQYF.

CDR3 DNA sequence: TGCGCCAGCAGCCCCAACCCGGGCCCCTACGAGCAGTACTTC. This encodes CASSPNPGPYEQYF. The chain uses TRBV4-3 and TRBJ2-7; D call uncertain. Trimming pared 4 bases from V and 2 bases from J, leaving 12 bases between. The length of the CDR3 is 14 residues. In germline, CDR1 is LGHNA, CDR2 YSLEER.

CDR3 sequence reads: CASSLPAAFYNEQFF. The CDR3 DNA sequence: TGTGCCAGCAGTTTACCGGCGGCTTTTTACAATGAGCAGTTCTTC. This rearrangement joins TRBV28 to TRBJ2-1; D unresolved. Germline V CDR1 and CDR2: MDHEN, SYDVKM. V was clipped by 2 bases and J by 4 bases, with 12 bases between them. This CDR3 comprises 15 residues.

V is TRBV28 and J is TRBJ1-1; D remains ambiguous. The CDR3 covers 14 residues. V was pared by 6 bases and J by 5 bases, with 16 bases between. Germline V lookup: CDR1 MDHEN, CDR2 SYDVKM. The CDR3 coding sequence is TGTGCCAGCAGCCTTAAAGGGAGTCGGACTGAAGCTTTCTTT. As protein: CASSLKGSRTEAFF.

This chain connects TRBV7-6 to TRBJ2-7; 9 nucleotides agree with TRBD2. The CDR3 is 15 residues long. With 3 bases clipped from V and 1 base from J, the junction kept 4 bases outside the gene matches. Germline values: CDR1 SGHVS, CDR2 FNYEAQ. CDR3 residues: CASSFNSGSSYEQYF. Written as DNA, the CDR3 is TGTGCCAGCAGCTTTAATAGCGGGAGTTCCTACGAGCAGTACTTC.

The rearrangement uses TRBV9 and TRBJ2-1, with 7 bases matching TRBD2. The CDR3 has 16 amino acids. Germline V lookup: CDR1 SGDLS, CDR2 YYNGEE. After removal of 0 bases from V and 5 bases from J, the junction contained 8 bases not matched to a gene. The CDR3 region has the DNA TGTGCCAGCAGCGTAGGGTCGGGACTAATCAACAATGAGCAGTTCTTC. It translates to CASSVGSGLINNEQFF.

V usage is TRBV4-2 and J usage is TRBJ2-2; 7 bases align to TRBD1. Germline V gene data show CDR1 as LGHNA and CDR2 as YNFKEQ. CDR3 length: 15 amino acids. J was trimmed by 7 bases and V by 5 bases; bases with no gene match: 10. The CDR3, as DNA: TGTGCCAGCAGCGGACAGGCCTCCCAGAGCGGGGAGCTGTTTTTT. Residues: CASSGQASQSGELFF.

The J gene is TRBJ2-5, the V gene TRBV19; TRBD2 matches 10 bases. Germline V gene sequence: CDR1 LNHDA, CDR2 SQIVND (reference sequence). V lost 3 bases to trimming and J lost 2 bases; unmatched junction nucleotides: 3. The CDR3 is made up of 15 amino acids. The CDR3 protein is CASSIGLAVQETQYF. CDR3 nucleotides: TGTGCCAGTAGTATCGGACTAGCGGTTCAAGAGACCCAGTACTTC.

CDR3 nucleotide sequence: TGTGCCAGCATACCCCTTAAGGGGAACACTGAAGCTTTCTTT. Protein product: CASIPLKGNTEAFF. The rearrangement links TRBV28 to TRBJ1-1, with D unclear. The CDR3 has 14 amino acids. Germline lookup yields CDR1 MDHEN and CDR2 SYDVKM. The V end lost 7 bases, the J end lost 1 base, and 13 bases lay between the germline ends. Together with reference TRBV28 and TRBJ1-1, the CDR3 gives the full variable domain: DVKVTQSSRYLVKRTGEKVFLECVQDMDHENMFWYRQDPGLGLRLIYFSYDVKMKEKGDIPEGYSVSREKKERFSLILESASTNQTSMYLCASIPLKGNTEAFFGQGTRLTVV.

The chain combines TRBV28 with TRBJ1-5; 12 bases are shared with TRBD1. After removal of 4 bases from V and 9 bases from J, the junction contained 13 bases not matched to a gene. Germline V gives CDR1 MDHEN, CDR2 SYDVKM. The CDR3 length is 17 residues. The CDR3, as DNA: TGTGCCAGCAGTTCTACTCACCGGGACAGGGGGCCCCGGCCCCAGCATTTT. Translated, it gives CASSSTHRDRGPRPQHF.

This clone showed up just once. Sequence at one end of the junction differs from germline and may be a read error. The V gene is TRBV29-1, the J gene TRBJ1-2, with a weak D call TRBD1 (5 bases). CDR1 SQVTM and CDR2 ANQGSEA come from the germline V gene. The CDR3 extends over 10 amino acids. The CDR3 reads CSASWGSTAF. The CDR3 DNA reads TGCAGCGCATCCTGGGGCAGCACGGCCTTC.

This chain links TRBV29-1 with TRBJ2-7, with D possibly TRBD1 on 7 matching bases. Per germline, CDR1 SQVTM and CDR2 ANQGSEA. The V gene lost 3 bases and the J gene lost 5 bases, with 17 bases spanning the gap. CDR3 size: 14 residues. The CDR3 coding sequence is TGCAGCGTTGACGGAGGGCAGGGGGGCGACGAGCAGTACTTC. It translates to CSVDGGQGGDEQYF.